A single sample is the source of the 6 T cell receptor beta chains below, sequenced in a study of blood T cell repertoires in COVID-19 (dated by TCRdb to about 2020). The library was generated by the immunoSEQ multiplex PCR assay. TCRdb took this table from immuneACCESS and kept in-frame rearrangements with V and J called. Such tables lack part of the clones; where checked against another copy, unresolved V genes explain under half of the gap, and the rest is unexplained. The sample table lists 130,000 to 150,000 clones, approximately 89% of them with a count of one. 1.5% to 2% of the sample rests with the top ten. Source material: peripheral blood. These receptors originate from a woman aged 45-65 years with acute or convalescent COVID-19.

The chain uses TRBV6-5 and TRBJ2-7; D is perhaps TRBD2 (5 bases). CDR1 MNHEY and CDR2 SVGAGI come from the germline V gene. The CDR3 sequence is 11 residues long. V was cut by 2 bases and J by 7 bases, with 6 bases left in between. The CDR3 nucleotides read TGTGCCAGCAGTTACGAGGGTGAGCAGTACTTC. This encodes CASSYEGEQYF.

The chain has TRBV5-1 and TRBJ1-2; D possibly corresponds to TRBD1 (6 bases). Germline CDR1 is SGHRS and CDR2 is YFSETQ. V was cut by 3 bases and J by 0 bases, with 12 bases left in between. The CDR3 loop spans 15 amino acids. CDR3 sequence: CASSSTGYANYGYTF. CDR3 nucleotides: TGCGCCAGCAGCTCGACAGGTTACGCTAACTATGGCTACACCTTC.

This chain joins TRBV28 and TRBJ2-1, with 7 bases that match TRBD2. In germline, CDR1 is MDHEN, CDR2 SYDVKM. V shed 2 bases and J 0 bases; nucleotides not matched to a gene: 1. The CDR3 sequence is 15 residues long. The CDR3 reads CASSLGGSSYNEQFF. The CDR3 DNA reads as TGTGCCAGCAGTTTAGGCGGGAGCTCCTACAATGAGCAGTTCTTC. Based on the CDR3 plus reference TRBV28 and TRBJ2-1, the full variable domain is DVKVTQSSRYLVKRTGEKVFLECVQDMDHENMFWYRQDPGLGLRLIYFSYDVKMKEKGDIPEGYSVSREKKERFSLILESASTNQTSMYLCASSLGGSSYNEQFFGPGTRLTVL.

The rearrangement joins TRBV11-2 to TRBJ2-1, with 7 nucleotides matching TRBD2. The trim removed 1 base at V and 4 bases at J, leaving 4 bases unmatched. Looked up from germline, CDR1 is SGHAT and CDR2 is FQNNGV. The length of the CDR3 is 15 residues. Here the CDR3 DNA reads TGTGCCAGCAGCTTAGCTGGGGGGGGGTACAATGAGCAGTTCTTC. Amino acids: CASSLAGGGYNEQFF.

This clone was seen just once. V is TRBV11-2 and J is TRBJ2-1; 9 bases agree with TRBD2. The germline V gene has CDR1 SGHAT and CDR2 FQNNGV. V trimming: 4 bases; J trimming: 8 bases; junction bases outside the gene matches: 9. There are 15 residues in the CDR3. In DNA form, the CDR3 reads TGTGCCAGCAGCTGGGTAGCGGGAGTAAGAGATGAGCAGTTCTTC. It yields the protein CASSWVAGVRDEQFF.

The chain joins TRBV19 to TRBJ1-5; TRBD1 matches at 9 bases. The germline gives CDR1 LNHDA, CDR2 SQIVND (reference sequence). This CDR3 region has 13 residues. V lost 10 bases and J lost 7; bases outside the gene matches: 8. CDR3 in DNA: TGTGCCACCAGGGGGACAGGGAGACAGCCCCAGCATTTT. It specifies CATRGTGRQPQHF.